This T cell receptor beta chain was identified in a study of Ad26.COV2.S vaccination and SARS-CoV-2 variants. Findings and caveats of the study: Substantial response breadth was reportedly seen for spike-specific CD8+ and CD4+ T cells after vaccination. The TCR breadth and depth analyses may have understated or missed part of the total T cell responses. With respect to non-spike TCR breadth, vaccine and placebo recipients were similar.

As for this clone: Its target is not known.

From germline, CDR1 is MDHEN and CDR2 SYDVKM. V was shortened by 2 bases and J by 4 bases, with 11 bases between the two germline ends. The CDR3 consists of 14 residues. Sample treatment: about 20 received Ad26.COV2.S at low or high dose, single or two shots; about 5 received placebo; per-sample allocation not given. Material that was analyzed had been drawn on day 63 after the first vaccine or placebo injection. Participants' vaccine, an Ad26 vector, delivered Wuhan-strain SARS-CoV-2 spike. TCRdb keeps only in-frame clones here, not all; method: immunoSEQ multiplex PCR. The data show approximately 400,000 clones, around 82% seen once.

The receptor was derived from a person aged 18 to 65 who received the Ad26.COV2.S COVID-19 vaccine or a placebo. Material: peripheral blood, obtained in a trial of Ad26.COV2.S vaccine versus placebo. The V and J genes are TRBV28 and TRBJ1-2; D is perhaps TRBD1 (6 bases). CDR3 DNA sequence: TGTGCCAGCAGTTTACAGGGGTACGCCTATGGCTACACCTTC. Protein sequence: CASSLQGYAYGYTF.